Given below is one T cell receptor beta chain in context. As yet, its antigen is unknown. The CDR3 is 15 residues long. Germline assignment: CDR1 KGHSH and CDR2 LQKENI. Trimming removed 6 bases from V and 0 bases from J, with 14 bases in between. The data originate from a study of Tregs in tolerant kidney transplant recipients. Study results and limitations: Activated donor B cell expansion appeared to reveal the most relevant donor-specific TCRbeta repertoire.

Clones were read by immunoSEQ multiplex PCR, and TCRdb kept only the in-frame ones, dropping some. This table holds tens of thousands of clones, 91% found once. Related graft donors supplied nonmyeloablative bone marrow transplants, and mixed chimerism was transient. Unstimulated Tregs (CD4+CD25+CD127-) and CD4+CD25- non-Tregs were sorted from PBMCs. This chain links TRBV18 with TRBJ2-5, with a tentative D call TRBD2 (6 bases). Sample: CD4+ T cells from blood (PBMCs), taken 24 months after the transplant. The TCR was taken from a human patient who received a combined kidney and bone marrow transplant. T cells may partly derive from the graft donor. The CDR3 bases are TGTGCCAGCTCGGCTCGGCTAGCGTACCAAGAGACCCAGTACTTC. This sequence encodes CASSARLAYQETQYF. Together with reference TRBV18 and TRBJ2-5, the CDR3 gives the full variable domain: NAGVMQNPRHLVRRRGQEARLRCSPMKGHSHVYWYRQLPEEGLKFMVYLQKENIIDESGMPKERFSAEFPKEGPSILRIQQVVRGDSAAYFCASSARLAYQETQYFGPGTRLLVL.